This T cell receptor (beta chain) was sequenced during a study of CD8 T cells in ankylosing spondylitis. Regarding the study as a whole: Matched ankylosing spondylitis synovial fluid reportedly showed significant enrichment of disease-linked clones.

This CDR3 has 17 residues. The ends lost 5 bases at V and 1 base at J; junction bases unmatched: 6. Germline V CDR1 and CDR2: MNHEY, SMNVEV (reference sequence). MiXCR, applied by TCRdb to the 5' RACE reads, yields one record per CDR3 protein. Here the sample spans 150,000 to 200,000 distinct CDR3 sequences, 11% being singletons. This clonotype has ten or more counts. Its specificity is not known. The TCR was taken from a male donor with ankylosing spondylitis or in good health (not recorded which). Sequencing was done on a sample of blood, either unsorted or a sorted T cell fraction (not recorded which). The chain couples TRBV27 to TRBJ2-6; 9 bases map to TRBD1. The chain's CDR3 is CASSAGTGTSGANVLTF. For the CDR3, the DNA is TGTGCCAGCAGTGCCGGGACAGGGACTTCTGGGGCCAACGTCCTGACTTTC.